Presented here are 15 T cell receptor beta chains from one specimen sequenced in a study of T cell responses to AZD1222 COVID-19 vaccine. Generated by immunoSEQ multiplex PCR, the TCRdb table keeps only in-frame clones and is missing some. There are 72,000 or so clones in the sample; around 89% occur only once, and over 25% lies in the top ten. The sample consisted of peripheral blood, taken 28 days after the second AZD1222 dose. These receptors came from an adult who received the AZD1222 COVID-19 vaccine.

The rearrangement links TRBV18 to TRBJ1-4; D not certain. CDR1 is KGHSH, CDR2 LQKENI, per germline. The CDR3 runs 16 residues. V was cut by 8 bases and J by 5 bases, with 21 bases left in between. The CDR3 reads CASPTPFGSVNEKLFF. CDR3 nucleotide sequence: TGTGCCAGCCCGACCCCCTTCGGGTCAGTAAATGAAAAACTGTTTTTT.

The rearrangement joins TRBV28 to TRBJ2-7; possibly TRBD1 or TRBD2 for D (5 bases each). The germline V gene encodes CDR1 MDHEN and CDR2 SYDVKM. The CDR3 is 15 amino acids. Trimming removed 8 bases from V and 2 bases from J, with 19 bases in between. CDR3 nucleotide sequence: TGTGCCAGCTCCACCCCAGGGACGGCGACCTACGAGCAGTACTTC. Protein sequence: CASSTPGTATYEQYF.

The chain links TRBV3-1 (or the pseudogene TRBV3-2) to TRBJ2-7, with D possibly being TRBD1 (6 bases). V dropped 4 bases and J dropped 4 bases, with 14 bases sitting between them. Per germline, CDR1 LGHDT and CDR2 YNNKEL (reference sequence). The CDR3 length is 14 residues. The CDR3 nucleotides are TGTGCCAGCAGCCGGATGACAGGCATATACGAGCAGTACTTC. This translates into CASSRMTGIYEQYF.

The chain couples TRBV7-8 to TRBJ2-7; D may be TRBD1 (5 bases). The CDR3 length is 14 residues. In germline, CDR1 is SGHVS, CDR2 FQNEAQ. V dropped 2 bases and J dropped 2 bases, with 10 bases sitting between them. CDR3 in amino acids: CASSLIGQAYEQYF. The DNA for the CDR3 is TGTGCCAGCAGCTTAATAGGACAAGCCTACGAGCAGTACTTC.

The CDR3 loop is CASSSGITEAFF. In nucleotides, the CDR3 is TGTGCCAGCAGCTCAGGGATCACTGAAGCTTTCTTT. The rearrangement links TRBV5-6 to TRBJ1-1; weak D call: TRBD1 (5 bases). This CDR3 spans 12 amino acids. Trimming removed 3 bases at V and 4 bases at J, with 7 bases between. Germline assignment: CDR1 SGHDT and CDR2 YYEEEE.

The gene calls are TRBV4-1 and TRBJ2-7, with 11 positions matching TRBD2. The V and J ends lost 3 bases and 2 bases, in that order; junction bases with no gene match: 6. This CDR3 spans 16 amino acids. The germline V gene encodes CDR1 MGHRA and CDR2 YSYEKL. In DNA, the CDR3 is TGCGCCAGCAGCCACCCCCTAGCGGGAGGACCCTACGAGCAGTACTTC. It specifies CASSHPLAGGPYEQYF.

This sequence joins TRBV5-1 and TRBJ2-6; D gene uncertain. V was cut by 1 base and J by 0 bases, with 11 bases left in between. This CDR3 is built from 17 residues. Germline CDR1 SGHRS, CDR2 YFSETQ. The CDR3: CASSLLGPGSGANVLTF. As DNA, the CDR3 is TGCGCCAGCAGCTTGTTGGGTCCCGGCTCTGGGGCCAACGTCCTGACTTTC. Supplemented by reference TRBV5-1 and TRBJ2-6, the full variable domain reads KAGVTQTPRYLIKTRGQQVTLSCSPISGHRSVSWYQQTPGQGLQFLFEYFSETQRNKGNFPGRFSGRQFSNSRSEMNVSTLELGDSALYLCASSLLGPGSGANVLTFGAGSRLTVL.

This clone was seen a handful of times. This chain joins TRBV11-1 and TRBJ1-2, with D possibly matching TRBD1 (5 bases). The V gene lost 2 bases and the J gene lost 1 base, with 11 bases spanning the gap. Germline V gene lookup returns CDR1 SGHAT and CDR2 FQDESV (reference sequence). CDR3 length: 15 residues. The CDR3 nucleotides are TGTGCCAGCAGCTTACAGGGAGTGGGTAACTATGGCTACACCTTC. Its protein product is CASSLQGVGNYGYTF.

J is TRBJ1-5 and V is TRBV12-5; no clear D gene. Trimming shortened V by 2 bases and J by 5 bases, and 1 base separated the two germline ends. This CDR3 contains 11 residues. CDR1 is LGHNT, CDR2 FRNRAP, per germline. The CDR3 protein is CASGLYQPQHF. The CDR3 DNA reads as TGTGCTAGTGGTTTGTATCAGCCCCAGCATTTT. The full variable domain, with the rest looked up from reference TRBV12-5 and TRBJ1-5, is DARVTQTPRHKVTEMGQEVTMRCQPILGHNTVFWYRQTMMQGLELLAYFRNRAPLDDSGMPKDRFSAEMPDATLATLKIQPSEPRDSAVYFCASGLYQPQHFGDGTRLSIL.

The genes are TRBV7-6 and TRBJ1-2; D gene uncertain. Germline V CDR1 and CDR2: SGHVS, FNYEAQ. V gave up 1 base and J gave up 8 bases, with 11 bases separating them. This CDR3 region has 13 residues. The CDR3 is CASSLDRLGGYTF. Here the CDR3 DNA reads TGTGCCAGCAGCTTAGATCGACTTGGAGGCTACACCTTC.

CDR3 residues: CASSEALGLPNGYTF. The CDR3, as DNA: TGTGCCAGCAGTGAAGCGCTGGGGCTTCCCAATGGCTACACCTTC. This chain uses TRBV2 with TRBJ1-2; TRBD1 might be the D (5 bases). With 0 bases removed from V and 6 bases from J, the gap between germline ends came to 14 bases. This CDR3 has 15 amino acids. Germline values: CDR1 SNHLY, CDR2 FYNNEI. The entire variable domain, with the rest obtained from reference TRBV2 and TRBJ1-2, is as follows: EPEVTQTPSHQVTQMGQEVILRCVPISNHLYFYWYRQILGQKVEFLVSFYNNEISEKSEIFDDQFSVERPDGSNFTLKIRSTKLEDSAMYFCASSEALGLPNGYTFGSGTRLTVV.

V is TRBV11-2 and J is TRBJ2-5; D may match TRBD1 or TRBD2 (5 bases each). Germline V lookup: CDR1 SGHAT, CDR2 FQNNGV. Trimming took 4 bases from V and 9 from J, leaving 12 bases between them. The CDR3 sequence is 12 residues long. The CDR3 sequence: CASSSGPMPQYF. CDR3 bases: TGTGCCAGCAGCTCGGGACCGATGCCCCAGTACTTC.

The genes are TRBV7-7 and TRBJ2-3, with a tentative D call TRBD1 (6 bases). This CDR3 spans 15 amino acids. Trimming removed 2 bases at V and 2 bases at J, with 11 bases between. Germline V gene data show CDR1 as SSHAT and CDR2 as FNYEAQ (reference sequence). CDR3 DNA sequence: TGTGCCAGCAGCTTAAGGACAGATATCACAGATACGCAGTATTTT. Protein product: CASSLRTDITDTQYF.

The rearrangement uses TRBV29-1 and TRBJ2-5; D possibly corresponds to TRBD1 (5 bases). V was pared by 7 bases and J by 1 base, with 22 bases between. The CDR3 totals 16 residues. The V gene's germline CDR1 is SQVTM and CDR2 ANQGSEA. The CDR3 region is CSANRYSGFGQETQYF. The CDR3 nucleotides read TGCAGCGCCAACAGGTATTCAGGCTTTGGCCAAGAGACCCAGTACTTC.

This clone occurred a few times. The chain links TRBV7-2 to TRBJ2-7; D unresolved. CDR1 is SGHTA and CDR2 is FQGNSA in the germline V gene. The CDR3 extends over 11 amino acids. The ends were cut back, 1 base at V and 6 bases at J, with 4 bases in the middle. For the CDR3, the DNA is TGTGCCAGCAGCTTAGTAGGCGAGCAGTACTTC. It codes for CASSLVGEQYF.